What follows describes a single T cell receptor (beta chain). This table comes from immunoSEQ multiplex PCR, and its TCRdb copy is limited to in-frame clones, with some not included. The table lists 100,000 to 130,000 clones, 75% to 95% of them singletons. The source of the sample is a study of blood T cell repertoires in COVID-19. Germline CDR1 MNHNY, CDR2 SVGAGI (reference sequence). The trim removed 6 bases at V and 2 bases at J, leaving 6 bases unmatched. The CDR3 runs 16 residues. The rearrangement uses TRBV6-6 and TRBJ2-1; 11 nucleotides align to TRBD2. The sequenced sample consisted of peripheral blood. This sequence originates from a woman aged 30 to 39 with acute or convalescent COVID-19. The DNA for the CDR3 is TGTGCCAGCAGACCTAGCGGGGGGCCACCCTACAATGAGCAGTTCTTC. This translates into CASRPSGGPPYNEQFF.